Here is one T cell receptor (beta chain) with its context. The antigen remains undetermined. Every isolated RNA sample was fully reverse transcribed, so sequencing captured expressed TCRB transcripts. This table comes from immunoSEQ multiplex PCR, and its TCRdb copy is limited to in-frame clones, with some not included. Here the sample spans approximately 470,000 clones, over 25% being singletons. Per germline, CDR1 SGHRS and CDR2 YFSETQ. The CDR3 is 14 residues long. V trimming: 1 base; J trimming: 2 bases; junction bases outside the gene matches: 2. The data were obtained in a study of beta chain features in type 1 diabetes. The overall study: In all, around 100,000,000 sorted cells from all samples were analyzed.

Study-level points and caveats: Shortening that was moderate but significant affected the TCRB CDR3s of Type 1 diabetes patients in all four CD4+ subsets. Individuals with type 1 diabetes displayed fewer insertions and more deletions at VDJ junctions.

This sequence originates from a man aged 18 to 30 in good health. The specimen was naive CD4+ T cells from blood. This chain joins TRBV5-1 and TRBJ2-5; 7 bases agree with TRBD1. The DNA of the CDR3 is TGCGCCAGCAGCTTGTGGGGACAGCAAGAGACCCAGTACTTC. Its protein is CASSLWGQQETQYF.